This record concerns one T cell receptor beta chain sequence. Which antigen it targets is not known. No base-level quality is on record; no much larger clone is a single base apart. The High Capacity cDNA Reverse Transcription Kit was used to reverse transcribe all of the isolated RNA, meaning that expressed TCRB transcripts were what got sequenced. Deep immunoSEQ sequencing was performed on naive, central memory and regulatory T cell samples, with an average of approximately 4 million total reads per sample. Sorted cells were lysed in RLT buffer, and RNA was extracted using DNase-treated RNeasy Micro or Mini kits according to cell number. Each cell subset was processed separately to prevent cross-contamination, with patient and healthy donor samples processed together. The immunoSEQ multiplex PCR was used to amplify TCRB sequences from cDNA, generating 87-bp fragments that spanned the CDR3 region. Sequencing of the amplicons was done on the Illumina HiSeq platform. As for the authors' bioinformatics: PCR bias was corrected computationally using synthetic template baselines, and reads within Hamming distance 2 were collapsed, with unmergeable singletons discarded. Reads were aligned against IMGT to assign V, D and J genes, CDR3 length and insertions or deletions at six rearrangement sites. Within each subset, clonotype counts were normalized to sorted cell number, and only after that were true diversity and Gini coefficients computed with the tcR R package. The overlap coefficient, calculated on TCRB nucleotide sequences, was used to quantify repertoire sharing. Out-of-frame TCRB sequences from naive cells were analyzed to stand in for the pre-selection repertoire. Entries here come from immuneACCESS through TCRdb and include only in-frame sequences with V and J called. Some clones fail to appear in such tables; in the studies checked, an unresolved V gene covers under half of the shortfall, and the cause of the remainder is unknown. The V and J calls and the clone size are those of that table, but D and trimming were determined from the DNA. For this sample there are about 350,000 clones; around 20% appear just once. Clones ranked in the top ten supply around 0.045% of the sample.

These data belong to a study of beta chain features in type 1 diabetes (dated by TCRdb to between 2018 and 2020). Context from the whole study: Patients and healthy donors did not differ in mean age, gender distribution, total cell number or subset yield. Naive and central memory subsets were obtained from all 30 or so donors, but regulatory and stem cell-like memory subsets were isolated from only 8 patients and about eight healthy donors. In the study, recently diagnosed type 1 diabetes patients and matched healthy donors were compared on the TCRB repertoires of their sorted circulating CD4+ T cell subsets. A total of roughly 98,000,000 sorted cells were examined across all samples, and a strong correlation was observed between cell number per subset and RNA yield.

From each donor, a single peripheral blood sample of about 116 mL on average was drawn into heparinised tubes. Naive, central memory, regulatory and stem cell-like memory CD4+ T cells were sorted on a BD FACSAria II using a panel including CD45RO, CCR7, CD25, CD127, CD95 and CD27. All sorted populations exceeded 95% purity. PBMCs were isolated right away by Lymphoprep density gradient centrifugation and were stained directly, without culture. So that batch effects would be minimized, each experiment stained and sorted samples in pairs, pairing one healthy donor with one patient. Summary of the overall study and its limitations: At VDJ recombination sites, patients with type 1 diabetes made fewer insertions and deleted more nucleotides, a pattern implying thymic rearrangement abnormalities. Type 1 diabetes patients showed a moderate but significant shortening of TCRB CDR3 length in all four CD4+ subsets. Only small numbers of individuals were included in the HLA sub-analyses, which left unresolved whether HLA type had any influence on TCRB rearrangement. Naive, central memory and regulatory TCRB repertoires appeared to be more similar among patients than among healthy donors. PCR might favor shorter templates, but patient and control samples were amplified and corrected together, so any skew would affect both groups equally. Because cDNA was sequenced instead of genomic DNA, highly expressing activated cells could be over-represented, though the groups showed no difference in activation or CD3 levels.

The germline V gene sets CDR1 to SGDLS and CDR2 to YYNGEE. V is trimmed back by 0 bases and J by 3 bases, and the junction contains 8 bases that no gene match accounts for. The CDR3, cysteine through phenylalanine, is 17 amino acids long. The kept DNA is CDR3 alone, 51 bases in frame from the first base. The V and J segments used are TRBV9 and TRBJ2-3; 9 bases in between match TRBD1. The sequenced sample consisted of naive CD4+ T cells from blood. The cell subset or site label of this sample denotes: true naive CD4+ T cells. The sequence was obtained from a young woman in good health. The DNA reads as follows: TGTGCCAGCAGCGTAGCTTACGGACAGGGGTGGACAGATACGCAGTATTTT. It encodes CASSVAYGQGWTDTQYF.